Sequencing of this T cell receptor (beta chain) was carried out in a study of blood T cell repertoires in COVID-19. For the study at large: The samples span acute and convalescent COVID-19 from the United States, Italy and Spain.

TCRdb's copy holds only in-frame clones and misses some; the assay was immunoSEQ multiplex PCR. The sample carries about 250,000 clones, approximately 90% recorded once. V lost 0 bases and J 8 bases, leaving 8 bases between the germline ends. Germline V gene lookup returns CDR1 SGHRS and CDR2 YFSETQ. The CDR3 extends over 12 amino acids. Participants came from fewer than 25 US areas, aged about 18 to 89 years. Participants' own reports of clinical history determined their cohort assignment. The study counted Cohort 3 donors as recovered given two negative PCRs, clearance, or symptom resolution. This TCR came from a man aged 40-55 years who had recovered from COVID-19. The sample comprised PBMCs or T cells enriched from blood (not recorded which). The gene calls are TRBV5-1 and TRBJ1-2; D call uncertain. DNA for the CDR3: TGCGCCAGCAGCTTGGATTTCGAGGGCTACACCTTC. Protein: CASSLDFEGYTF.